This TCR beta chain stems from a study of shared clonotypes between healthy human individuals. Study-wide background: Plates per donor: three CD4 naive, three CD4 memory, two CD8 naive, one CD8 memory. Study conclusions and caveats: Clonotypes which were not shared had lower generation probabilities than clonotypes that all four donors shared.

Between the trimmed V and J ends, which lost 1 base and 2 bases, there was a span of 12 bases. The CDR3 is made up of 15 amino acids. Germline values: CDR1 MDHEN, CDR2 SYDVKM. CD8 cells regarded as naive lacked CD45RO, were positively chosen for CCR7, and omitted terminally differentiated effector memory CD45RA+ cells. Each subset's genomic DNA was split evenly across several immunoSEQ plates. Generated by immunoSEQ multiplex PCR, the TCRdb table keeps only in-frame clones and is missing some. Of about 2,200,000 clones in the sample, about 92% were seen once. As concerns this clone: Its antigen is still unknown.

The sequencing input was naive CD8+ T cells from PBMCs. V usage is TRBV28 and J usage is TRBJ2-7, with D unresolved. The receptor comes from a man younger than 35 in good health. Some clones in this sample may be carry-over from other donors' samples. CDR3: CASSLLVGLTYEQYF. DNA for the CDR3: TGTGCCAGCAGTTTATTGGTGGGCCTTACCTACGAGCAGTACTTC.